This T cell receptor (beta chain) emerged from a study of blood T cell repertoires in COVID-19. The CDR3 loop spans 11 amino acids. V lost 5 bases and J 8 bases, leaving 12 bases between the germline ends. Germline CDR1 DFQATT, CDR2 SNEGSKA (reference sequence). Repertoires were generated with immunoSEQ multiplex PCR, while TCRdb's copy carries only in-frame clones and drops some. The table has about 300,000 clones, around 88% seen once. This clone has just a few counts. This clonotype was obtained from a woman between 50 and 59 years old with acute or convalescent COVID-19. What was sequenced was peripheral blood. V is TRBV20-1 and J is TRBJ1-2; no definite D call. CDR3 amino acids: CSAGNTEGYTF. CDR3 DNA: TGCAGTGCTGGTAATACAGAAGGCTACACCTTC.